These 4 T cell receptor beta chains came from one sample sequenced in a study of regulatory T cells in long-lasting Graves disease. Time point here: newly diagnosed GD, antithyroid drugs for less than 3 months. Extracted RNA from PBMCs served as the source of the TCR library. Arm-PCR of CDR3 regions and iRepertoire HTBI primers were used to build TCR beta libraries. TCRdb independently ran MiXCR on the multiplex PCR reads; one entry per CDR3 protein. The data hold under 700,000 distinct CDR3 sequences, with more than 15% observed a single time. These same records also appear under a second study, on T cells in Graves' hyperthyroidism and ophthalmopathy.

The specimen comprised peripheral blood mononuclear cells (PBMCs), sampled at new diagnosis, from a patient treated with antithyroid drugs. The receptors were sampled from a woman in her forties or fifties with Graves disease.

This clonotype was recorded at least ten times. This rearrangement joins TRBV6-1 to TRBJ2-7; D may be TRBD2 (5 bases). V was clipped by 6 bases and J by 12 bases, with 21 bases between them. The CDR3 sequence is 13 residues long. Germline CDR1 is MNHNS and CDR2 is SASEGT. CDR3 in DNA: TGTGCCAGCAGATTGCCGGGGTCAGGAAGGCGGTACTTC. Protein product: CASRLPGSGRRYF.

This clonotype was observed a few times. The CDR3 nucleotides are TGCGCCAGCAGCCAAGCCGGACAGGGACTTGGCTACACCTTC. This codes for CASSQAGQGLGYTF. The chain combines TRBV4-1 with TRBJ1-2, with TRBD1 matching over 8 bases. The CDR3 loop spans 14 amino acids. J was trimmed by 7 bases and V by 1 base; bases with no gene match: 5. Germline V gives CDR1 MGHRA, CDR2 YSYEKL.

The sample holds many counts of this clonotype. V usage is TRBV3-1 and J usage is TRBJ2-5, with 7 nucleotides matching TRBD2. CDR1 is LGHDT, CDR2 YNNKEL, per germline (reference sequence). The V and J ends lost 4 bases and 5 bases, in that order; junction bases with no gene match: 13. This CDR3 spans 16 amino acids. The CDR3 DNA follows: TGTGCCAGCAGCCCCGGGGCCGGCAGCGGGGACGAGACCCAGTACTTC. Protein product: CASSPGAGSGDETQYF.

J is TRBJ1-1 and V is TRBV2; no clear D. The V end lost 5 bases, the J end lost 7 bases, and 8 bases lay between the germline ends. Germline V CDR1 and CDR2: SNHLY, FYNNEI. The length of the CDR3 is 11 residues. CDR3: CASSRGIEAFF. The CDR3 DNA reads TGTGCCAGCAGTCGAGGGATTGAAGCTTTCTTT.